This T cell receptor (beta chain) is drawn from a study of blood T cell repertoires in COVID-19. Participants were aged about 18 to 90 years, lived in about two dozen US areas, and enrolled virtually. The CDR3 has 13 amino acids. Per the germline V gene, CDR1 is MNHEY and CDR2 is SMNVEV (reference sequence). V lost 5 bases to trimming and J lost 1 base, with 9 bases between them. Method: immunoSEQ multiplex PCR; TCRdb's copy keeps in-frame clones and lacks some. The table includes hundreds of thousands of clones, around 87% detected once. The sequencing input was PBMCs or T cells enriched from blood (not recorded which). The rearrangement joins TRBV27 to TRBJ2-7; D not certain. The sequence was collected from a woman between 45 and 65 years old who had recovered from COVID-19. CDR3 sequence: CASSQFVSYEQYF. In nucleotides, the CDR3 is TGTGCCAGCAGTCAGTTTGTATCCTACGAGCAGTACTTC.